This T cell receptor (beta chain) originates from a study of response to subunit inactivated influenza vaccine. Study results and limitations: The authors suggested that few new T cells are recruited per seasonal influenza vaccination.

This clonotype has at least ten counts. Its antigen is still unknown. TCRdb processed the RT-PCR reads anew with MiXCR; each CDR3 protein has one entry. In the table there are 590,000 or so distinct CDR3 sequences, approximately 15% of which are singletons. V was cut by 4 bases and J by 4 bases, with 19 bases left in between. This CDR3 contains 16 residues. Germline loops: CDR1 MDHEN, CDR2 SYDVKM. The clonotype comes from a man aged 50-59 years who received an inactivated influenza vaccine. This chain uses TRBV28 with TRBJ1-2; D not certain. The source was PBMCs from blood, collected approximately 15 days before vaccination. The CDR3 DNA sequence: TGTGCCAGCAGTTCGGCCCCGGACGGCTGGGGCTATGGCTACACCTTC. It is translated as CASSSAPDGWGYGYTF.